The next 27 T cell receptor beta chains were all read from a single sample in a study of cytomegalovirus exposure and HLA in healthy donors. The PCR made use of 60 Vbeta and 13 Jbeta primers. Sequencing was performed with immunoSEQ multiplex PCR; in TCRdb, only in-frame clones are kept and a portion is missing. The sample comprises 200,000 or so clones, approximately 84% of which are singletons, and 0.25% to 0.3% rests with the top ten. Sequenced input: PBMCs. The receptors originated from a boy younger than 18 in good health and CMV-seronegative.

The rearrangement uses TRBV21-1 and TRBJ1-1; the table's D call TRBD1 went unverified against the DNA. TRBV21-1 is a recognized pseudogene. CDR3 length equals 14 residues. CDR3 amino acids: CASSLFGTATEAFF. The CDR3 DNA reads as TGTGCCAGCAGCCTCTTTGGGACAGCCACTGAAGCTTTCTTT.

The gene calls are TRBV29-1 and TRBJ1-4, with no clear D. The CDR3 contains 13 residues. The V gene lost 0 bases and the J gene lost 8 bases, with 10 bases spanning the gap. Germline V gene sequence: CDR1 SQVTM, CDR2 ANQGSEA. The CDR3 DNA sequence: TGCAGCGTTGAAGATGAGCTGAGGGAAAAACTGTTTTTT. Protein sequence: CSVEDELREKLFF. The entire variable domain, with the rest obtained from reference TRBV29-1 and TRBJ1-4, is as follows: SAVISQKPSRDICQRGTSLTIQCQVDSQVTMMFWYRQQPGQSLTLIATANQGSEATYESGFVIDKFPISRPNLTFSTLTVSNMSPEDSSIYLCSVEDELREKLFFGSGTQLSVL.

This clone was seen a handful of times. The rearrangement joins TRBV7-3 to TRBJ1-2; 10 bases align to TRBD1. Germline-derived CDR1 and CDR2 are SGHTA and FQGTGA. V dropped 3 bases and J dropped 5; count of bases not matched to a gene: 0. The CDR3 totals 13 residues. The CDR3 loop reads CASSLGQGYGYTF. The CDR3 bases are TGTGCCAGCAGCTTGGGACAGGGGTATGGCTACACCTTC.

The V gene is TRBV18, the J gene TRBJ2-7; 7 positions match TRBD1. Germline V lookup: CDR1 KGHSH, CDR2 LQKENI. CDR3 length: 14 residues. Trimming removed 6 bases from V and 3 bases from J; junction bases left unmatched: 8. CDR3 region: CASSRFRQGYEQYF. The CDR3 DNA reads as TGTGCCAGCTCCCGATTCCGACAGGGCTACGAGCAGTACTTC.

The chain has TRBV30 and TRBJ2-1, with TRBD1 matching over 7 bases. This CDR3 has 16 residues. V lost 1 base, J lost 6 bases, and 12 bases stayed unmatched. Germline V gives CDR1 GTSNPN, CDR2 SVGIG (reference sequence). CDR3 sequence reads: CAWSDRQGLRGNEQFF. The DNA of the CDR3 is TGTGCCTGGAGTGATAGACAGGGATTGCGTGGCAATGAGCAGTTCTTC.

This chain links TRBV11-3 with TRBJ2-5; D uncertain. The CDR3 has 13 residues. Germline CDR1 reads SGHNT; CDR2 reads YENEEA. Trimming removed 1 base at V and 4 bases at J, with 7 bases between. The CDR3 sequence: CASSLVGGETQYF. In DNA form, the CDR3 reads TGTGCCAGCAGCTTAGTAGGCGGAGAGACCCAGTACTTC.

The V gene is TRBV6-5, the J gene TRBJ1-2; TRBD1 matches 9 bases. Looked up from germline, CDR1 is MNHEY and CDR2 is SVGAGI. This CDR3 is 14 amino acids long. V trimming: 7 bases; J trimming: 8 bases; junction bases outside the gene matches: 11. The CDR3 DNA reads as TGTGCCAGCAATACACAGGGGGCGCGATACGGCTACACCTTC. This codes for CASNTQGARYGYTF.

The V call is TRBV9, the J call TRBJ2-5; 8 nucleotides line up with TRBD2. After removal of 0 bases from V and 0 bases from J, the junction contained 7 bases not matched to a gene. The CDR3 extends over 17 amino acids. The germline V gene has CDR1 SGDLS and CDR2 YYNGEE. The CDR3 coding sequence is TGTGCCAGCAGCGTAGGACTGAGCGGGGGTTACCAAGAGACCCAGTACTTC. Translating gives CASSVGLSGGYQETQYF. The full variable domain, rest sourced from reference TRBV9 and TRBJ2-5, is DSGVTQTPKHLITATGQRVTLRCSPRSGDLSVYWYQQSLDQGLQFLIQYYNGEERAKGNILERFSAQQFPDLHSELNLSSLELGDSALYFCASSVGLSGGYQETQYFGPGTRLLVL.

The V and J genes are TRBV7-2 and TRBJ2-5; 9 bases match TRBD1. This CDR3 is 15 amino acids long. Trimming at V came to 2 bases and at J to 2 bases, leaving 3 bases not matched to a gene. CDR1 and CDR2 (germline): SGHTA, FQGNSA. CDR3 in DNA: TGTGCCAGCAGCTTACTACAGGGGGCGCAAGAGACCCAGTACTTC. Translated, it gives CASSLLQGAQETQYF.

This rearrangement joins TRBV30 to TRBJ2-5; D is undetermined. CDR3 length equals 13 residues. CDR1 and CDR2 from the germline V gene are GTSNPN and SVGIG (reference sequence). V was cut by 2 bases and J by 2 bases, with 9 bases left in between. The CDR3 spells CAWSMLVQETQYF. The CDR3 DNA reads TGTGCCTGGAGTATGCTAGTACAAGAGACCCAGTACTTC.

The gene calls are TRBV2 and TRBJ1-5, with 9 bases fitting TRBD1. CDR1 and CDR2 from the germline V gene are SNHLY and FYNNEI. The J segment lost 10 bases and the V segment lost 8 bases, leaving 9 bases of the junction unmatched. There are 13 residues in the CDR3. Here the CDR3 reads CASLDRGGRPQHF. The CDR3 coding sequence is TGTGCCAGCCTAGACAGGGGGGGGCGACCCCAGCATTTT.

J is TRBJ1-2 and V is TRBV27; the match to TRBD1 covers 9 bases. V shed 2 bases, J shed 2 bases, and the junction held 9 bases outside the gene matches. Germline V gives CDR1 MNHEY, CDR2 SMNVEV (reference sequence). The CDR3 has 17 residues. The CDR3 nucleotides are TGTGCCAGCAGTTTAACCCAGGGACAGGGATTGAACTATGGCTACACCTTC. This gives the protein CASSLTQGQGLNYGYTF.

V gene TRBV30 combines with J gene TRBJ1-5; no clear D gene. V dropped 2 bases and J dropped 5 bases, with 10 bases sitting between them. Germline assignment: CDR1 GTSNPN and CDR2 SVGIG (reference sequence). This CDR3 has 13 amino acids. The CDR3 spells CAWSRTGDQPQHF. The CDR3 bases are TGTGCCTGGAGTCGAACGGGAGATCAGCCCCAGCATTTT.

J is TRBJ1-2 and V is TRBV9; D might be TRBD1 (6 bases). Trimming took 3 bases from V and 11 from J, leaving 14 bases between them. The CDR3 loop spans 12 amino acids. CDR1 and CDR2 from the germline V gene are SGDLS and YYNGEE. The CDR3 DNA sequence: TGTGCCAGCAGCGACTCGGACAGTGGTTACACCTTC. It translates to CASSDSDSGYTF.

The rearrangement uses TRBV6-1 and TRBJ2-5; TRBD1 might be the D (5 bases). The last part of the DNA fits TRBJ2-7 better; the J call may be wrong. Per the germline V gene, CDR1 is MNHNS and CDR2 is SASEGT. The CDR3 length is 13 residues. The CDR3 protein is CASSAHRTYEQYF. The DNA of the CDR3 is TGTGCCAGCAGTGCCCACAGGACCTACGAGCAGTACTTC.

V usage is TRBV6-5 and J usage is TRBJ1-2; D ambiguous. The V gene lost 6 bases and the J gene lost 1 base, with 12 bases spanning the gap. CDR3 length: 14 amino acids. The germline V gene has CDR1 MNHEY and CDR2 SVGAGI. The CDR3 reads CASSLVRFNYGYTF. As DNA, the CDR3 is TGTGCCAGCAGCTTAGTAAGATTTAACTATGGCTACACCTTC.

Here the CDR3 reads CASSQRRGLANTGELFF. CDR3 sequence (DNA): TGCGCCAGCAGCCAACGCCGAGGGCTAGCGAACACCGGGGAGCTGTTTTTT. The chain recombines TRBV5-1 with TRBJ2-2; D is possibly TRBD2 (5 bases). V was shortened by 4 bases and J by 0 bases, with 16 bases between the two germline ends. This CDR3 region has 17 residues. CDR1 is SGHRS, CDR2 YFSETQ, per germline.

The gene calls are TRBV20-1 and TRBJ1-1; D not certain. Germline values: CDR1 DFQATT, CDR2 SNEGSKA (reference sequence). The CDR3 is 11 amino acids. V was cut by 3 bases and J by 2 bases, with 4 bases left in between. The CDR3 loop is CSARSNTEAFF. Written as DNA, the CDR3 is TGCAGTGCTAGGAGCAACACTGAAGCTTTCTTT.

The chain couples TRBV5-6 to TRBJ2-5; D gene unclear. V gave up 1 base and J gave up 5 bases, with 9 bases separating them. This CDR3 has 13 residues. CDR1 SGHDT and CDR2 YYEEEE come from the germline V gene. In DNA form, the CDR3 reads TGTGCCAGCAGCTTGATCAGTAGCGAGACCCAGTACTTC. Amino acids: CASSLISSETQYF.

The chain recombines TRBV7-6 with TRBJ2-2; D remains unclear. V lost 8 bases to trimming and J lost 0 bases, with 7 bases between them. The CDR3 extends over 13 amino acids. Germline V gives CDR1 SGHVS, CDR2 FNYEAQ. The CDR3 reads CASLQPNTGELFF. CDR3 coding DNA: TGTGCCAGCCTACAGCCGAACACCGGGGAGCTGTTTTTT. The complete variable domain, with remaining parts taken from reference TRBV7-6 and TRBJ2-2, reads GAGVSQSPRYKVTKRGQDVALRCDPISGHVSLYWYRQALGQGPEFLTYFNYEAQQDKSGLPNDRFSAERPEGSISTLTIQRTEQRDSAMYRCASLQPNTGELFFGEGSRLTVL.

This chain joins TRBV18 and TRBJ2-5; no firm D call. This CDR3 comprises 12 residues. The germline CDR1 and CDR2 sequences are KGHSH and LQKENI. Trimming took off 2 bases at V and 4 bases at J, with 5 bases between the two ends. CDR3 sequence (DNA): TGTGCCAGCTCACCATCAGGAGAGACCCAGTACTTC. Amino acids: CASSPSGETQYF.

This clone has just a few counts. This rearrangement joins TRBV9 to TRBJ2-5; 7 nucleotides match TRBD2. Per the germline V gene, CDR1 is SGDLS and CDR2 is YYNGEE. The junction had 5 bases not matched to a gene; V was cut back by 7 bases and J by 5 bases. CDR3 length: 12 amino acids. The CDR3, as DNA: TGTGCCAGCGGGAGGGATCGGGAGACCCAGTACTTC. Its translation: CASGRDRETQYF.

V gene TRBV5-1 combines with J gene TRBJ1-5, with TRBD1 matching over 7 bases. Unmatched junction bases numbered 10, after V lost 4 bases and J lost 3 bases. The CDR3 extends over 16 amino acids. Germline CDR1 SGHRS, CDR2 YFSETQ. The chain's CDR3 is CASSTGDSWDNQPQHF. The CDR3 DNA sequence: TGCGCCAGCAGCACGGGGGACAGTTGGGACAATCAGCCCCAGCATTTT. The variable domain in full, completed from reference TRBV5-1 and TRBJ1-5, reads KAGVTQTPRYLIKTRGQQVTLSCSPISGHRSVSWYQQTPGQGLQFLFEYFSETQRNKGNFPGRFSGRQFSNSRSEMNVSTLELGDSALYLCASSTGDSWDNQPQHFGDGTRLSIL.

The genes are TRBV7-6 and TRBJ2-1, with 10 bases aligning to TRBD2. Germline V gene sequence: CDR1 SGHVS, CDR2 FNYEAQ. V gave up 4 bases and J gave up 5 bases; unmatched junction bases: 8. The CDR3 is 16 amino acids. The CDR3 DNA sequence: TGTGCCAGCAGCTCCTTAGCGGGAGGAGAGAACAATGAGCAGTTCTTC. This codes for CASSSLAGGENNEQFF.

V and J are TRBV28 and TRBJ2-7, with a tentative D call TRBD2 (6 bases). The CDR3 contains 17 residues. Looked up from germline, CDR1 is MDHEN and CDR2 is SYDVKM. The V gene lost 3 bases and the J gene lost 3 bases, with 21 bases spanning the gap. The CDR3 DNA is TGTGCCAGCAGTTTCCGTCAGGGAGGCGCCCCCATCTACGAGCAGTACTTC. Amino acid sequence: CASSFRQGGAPIYEQYF.

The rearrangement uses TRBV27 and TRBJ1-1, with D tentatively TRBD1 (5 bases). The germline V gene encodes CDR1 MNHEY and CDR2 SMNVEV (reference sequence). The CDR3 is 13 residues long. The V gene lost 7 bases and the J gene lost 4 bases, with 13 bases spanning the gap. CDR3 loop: CASTSLGGTEAFF. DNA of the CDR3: TGTGCCAGCACCTCGCTCGGGGGCACTGAAGCTTTCTTT.

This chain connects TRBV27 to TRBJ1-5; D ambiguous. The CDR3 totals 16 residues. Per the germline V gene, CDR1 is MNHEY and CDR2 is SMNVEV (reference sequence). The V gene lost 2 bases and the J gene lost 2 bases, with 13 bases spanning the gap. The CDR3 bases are TGTGCCAGCAGTTTAAGAGGGTTTCATGGCAATCAGCCCCAGCATTTT. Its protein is CASSLRGFHGNQPQHF.